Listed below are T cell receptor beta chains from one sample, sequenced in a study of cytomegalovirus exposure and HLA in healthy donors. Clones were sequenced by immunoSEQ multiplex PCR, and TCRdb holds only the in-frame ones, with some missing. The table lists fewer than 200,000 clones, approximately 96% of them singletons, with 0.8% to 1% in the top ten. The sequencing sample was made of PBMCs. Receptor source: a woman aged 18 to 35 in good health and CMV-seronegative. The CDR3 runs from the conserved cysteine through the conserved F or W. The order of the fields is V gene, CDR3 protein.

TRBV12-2 CASRFTLPGQGAGNTIYF
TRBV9 CASSVDPRHMKTADTQYF
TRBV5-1 CASRGGQGGSEKLFF
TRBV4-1 CASSQMKGDYEQYF
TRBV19 CASSSPGLATGGELFF
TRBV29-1 CSARPGQERAFF
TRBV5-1 CASSLQAEETQYF
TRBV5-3 CARSLGTGVDGELFF
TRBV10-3 CAISSGDSNQPQHF
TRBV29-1 CSSKQGSYTEAFF
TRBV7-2 CASSAGLAGTSDNEQFF
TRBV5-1 CASSLMTDYNEQFF
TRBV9 CASSEARDWPNTGELFF
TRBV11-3 CASSLDDSPYGEQFF
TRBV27 CASSPTGYSPLHF
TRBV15 CATSRGWGGQDEQYF
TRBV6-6 CASSKGAGSPLHF
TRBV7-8 CASSLSRDKYEQYF
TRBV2 CASRADRENQPQHF
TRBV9 CASSVGRFLGNTIYF
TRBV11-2 CASSIYEGAQAGNTIYF
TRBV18 CASSPGQGANTEAFF
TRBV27 CASRGTGNYSYTF
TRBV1 CTSSGPLDRQNEKLFF
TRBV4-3 CASSPQAGVYNEQFF
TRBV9 CASSKEQGAEGYTF
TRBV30 CAWSVQGLMGYTF
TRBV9 CASSVEGQVGEKLFF
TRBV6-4 CATRQGLGYGYTF
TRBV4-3 CASSQDPQQNEKLFF
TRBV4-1 CASSQDWADQPQHF
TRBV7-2 CATKLAGSTDTQYF
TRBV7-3 CASSRLAGGPDTQYF
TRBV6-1 CASSEALLRDLRGVVFF
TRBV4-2 CASSPGQSLSNQPQHF
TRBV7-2 CASSLDEGAVNTGELFF
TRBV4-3 CASSQGLEKATDTQYF
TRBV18 CASSPVQGTSPLHF
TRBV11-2 CASSLTDRTSSYEQYF
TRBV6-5 CASRKGQGANTF
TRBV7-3 CASSLLGTSGGYNEQFF
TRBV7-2 CASSLKGADSPLHF
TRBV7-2 CASSWDSTYEQYF
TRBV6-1 CASTRQGAGYTF
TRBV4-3 CASSPSVGSYEQYF
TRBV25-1 CASSESLTDTQYF
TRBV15 CATSRDPVAKNIQYF
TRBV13 CASSLLLTGGGDEQYF